What follows are 9 T cell receptor beta chains derived from one specimen sequenced in a study of Ad26.COV2.S vaccination and SARS-CoV-2 variants. Profiled with immunoSEQ multiplex PCR; TCRdb holds only in-frame clones, not every one. The sample includes under 250,000 clones, approximately 88% of them seen just once. Treatment meaning: some 19 received Ad26.COV2.S at low or high dose, single or two shots; about 5 received placebo; per-sample allocation not given. Collection of samples fell on day 63 after the first vaccine or placebo injection. The input for sequencing was peripheral blood, taken in a trial of Ad26.COV2.S vaccine versus placebo. Source of these receptors: a person aged 18-65 years who received the Ad26.COV2.S COVID-19 vaccine or a placebo.

The J gene is TRBJ1-2, the V gene TRBV28; TRBD1 might be the D (6 bases). Germline CDR1 reads MDHEN; CDR2 reads SYDVKM. Trimming took off 5 bases at V and 8 bases at J, with 15 bases between the two ends. The CDR3 is 13 residues long. The CDR3: CASSTGPGVGYTF. The CDR3 DNA follows: TGTGCCAGCAGTACGGGCCCAGGGGTAGGCTACACCTTC.

This chain uses TRBV6-6 with TRBJ2-3, with 11 bases that match TRBD2. This CDR3 is built from 16 residues. Germline trimming cut 7 bases from V and 2 bases from J; bases unmatched to any gene: 8. CDR1 and CDR2 (germline): MNHNY, SVGAGI (reference sequence). The CDR3 bases are TGTGCCAGCACTCTGACTAGCGGGATGGTCACAGATACGCAGTATTTT. This encodes CASTLTSGMVTDTQYF.

The chain is built from TRBV6-2 or TRBV6-3 and TRBJ1-1; D not certain. This CDR3 comprises 13 residues. The germline V and J ends were trimmed by 2 bases and 1 base, with 5 bases remaining between them. The germline V gene encodes CDR1 MNHEY and CDR2 SVGEGT. CDR3 DNA: TGTGCCAGCAGTTACCGGGGGAACACTGAAGCTTTCTTT. Translating gives CASSYRGNTEAFF.

The chain is built from TRBV7-9 and TRBJ1-2, with a tentative D call TRBD1 (6 bases). The germline V and J ends were trimmed by 3 bases and 4 bases, with 18 bases remaining between them. There are 16 residues in the CDR3. CDR1 and CDR2 from the germline V gene are SEHNR and FQNEAQ (reference sequence). CDR3 region: CASSFAGEIFPYGYTF. DNA for the CDR3: TGTGCCAGCAGCTTCGCAGGGGAAATATTCCCCTATGGCTACACCTTC.

The V and J genes are TRBV7-2 and TRBJ1-3; no reliable D call. V gave up 1 base and J gave up 0 bases, with 7 bases separating them. The CDR3 is 15 amino acids. The germline gives CDR1 SGHTA, CDR2 FQGNSA. The CDR3 is CASSLVAHSGNTIYF. The CDR3, as DNA: TGTGCCAGCAGCTTAGTTGCTCACTCTGGAAACACCATATATTTT.

The genes are TRBV19 and TRBJ2-7, with D maybe TRBD2 (5 bases). The germline V and J ends were trimmed by 6 bases and 7 bases, with 25 bases remaining between them. Germline CDR1 reads LNHDA; CDR2 reads SQIVND (reference sequence). The CDR3 spans 16 residues. This chain's CDR3 is CASSPTFRGALREQYF. CDR3 in DNA: TGTGCCAGTAGCCCTACTTTCCGGGGAGCTCTACGAGAGCAGTACTTC.

The V and J genes are TRBV19 and TRBJ1-5; unclear D gene. Germline CDR1 and CDR2: LNHDA and SQIVND (reference sequence). Trimming cost V 5 bases and J 5 bases, with 19 bases left between them. The CDR3 has 16 residues. The CDR3 reads CASSSVGGRRDQPQHF. For the CDR3, the DNA is TGTGCCAGTAGTTCGGTAGGAGGGAGGCGGGATCAGCCCCAGCATTTT.

The genes are TRBV19 and TRBJ1-1, with D perhaps TRBD1 (5 bases). CDR1 LNHDA and CDR2 SQIVND come from the germline V gene (reference sequence). V was pared by 8 bases and J by 1 base, with 17 bases between. The CDR3 spans 15 residues. Here the CDR3 reads CASAFRAERNTEAFF. CDR3 coding DNA: TGTGCCAGTGCCTTCAGGGCAGAGAGGAACACTGAAGCTTTCTTT. Full variable domain (outside the CDR3, taken from reference TRBV19 and TRBJ1-1): DGGITQSPKYLFRKEGQNVTLSCEQNLNHDAMYWYRQDPGQGLRLIYYSQIVNDFQKGDIAEGYSVSREKKESFPLTVTSAQKNPTAFYLCASAFRAERNTEAFFGQGTRLTVV.

The V gene is TRBV9, the J gene TRBJ1-6, with 12 bases that match TRBD1. In germline, CDR1 is SGDLS, CDR2 YYNGEE. The CDR3 covers 16 residues. V lost 6 bases, J lost 7 bases, and 8 bases stayed unmatched. The CDR3 region has the DNA TGTGCCAGCAAACCGGGACAGGGGGCACTAAATTCACCCCTCCACTTT. Encoded protein: CASKPGQGALNSPLHF.